These 5 T cell receptor beta chains were all obtained from the same sample, sequenced in a study of blood T cell repertoires in COVID-19. Clones were read by immunoSEQ multiplex PCR, and TCRdb kept only the in-frame ones, dropping some. The sample contains approximately 150,000 clones, 70% to 80% of which appear only once. Sequenced sample: peripheral blood. The receptor source for this set is a man aged 45-65 years with acute or convalescent COVID-19.

This clone was seen more than once but under ten times. The chain carries TRBV5-1 and TRBJ1-1; no reliable D call. The germline V gene encodes CDR1 SGHRS and CDR2 YFSETQ. V lost 4 bases and J lost 5, with 15 bases in between. The CDR3 contains 14 residues. The CDR3 region has the DNA TGCGCCAGCAGCCCGGACGGGAGAGAGACTGAAGCTTTCTTT. It specifies CASSPDGRETEAFF.

The chain employs TRBV2 and TRBJ1-2, with 11 nucleotides matching TRBD1. J was trimmed by 7 bases and V by 3 bases; bases with no gene match: 7. The CDR3 has 15 residues. CDR1 and CDR2 from the germline V gene are SNHLY and FYNNEI. In nucleotides, the CDR3 is TGTGCCAGCAGTGACTCCGGGACAGGGGGGGGTGGCTACACCTTC. This sequence encodes CASSDSGTGGGGYTF.

Relative to its sample, this clone is medium-sized. The V call is TRBV15, the J call TRBJ2-5; unclear D gene. CDR1 LNHNV and CDR2 YYDKDF come from the germline V gene (reference sequence). The germline V and J ends were trimmed by 0 bases and 6 bases, with 11 bases remaining between them. The CDR3 length is 14 residues. In DNA, the CDR3 is TGTGCCACCAGCAGAGACGTTGAGGTGAAGACCCAGTACTTC. It is translated as CATSRDVEVKTQYF.

This clone was observed a handful of times. CDR3 sequence: CASSFDRGRYEQYV. DNA for the CDR3: TGTGCCAGCAGCTTCGACAGGGGGCGGTACGAGCAGTACGTC. The rearrangement joins TRBV6-6 to TRBJ2-7, with TRBD1 identical over 10 bases. V lost 6 bases to trimming and J lost 4 bases; unmatched junction nucleotides: 6. The CDR3 covers 14 residues. Germline CDR1 is MNHNY and CDR2 is SVGAGI (reference sequence).

This chain uses TRBV3-1 (or the pseudogene TRBV3-2) with TRBJ2-3; TRBD2 matches 12 bases. The CDR3 extends over 15 amino acids. V gave up 9 bases and J gave up 4 bases; unmatched junction bases: 8. Germline V gives CDR1 LGHDT, CDR2 YNNKEL (reference sequence). The CDR3 spells CASKLAGGRSDTQYF. The CDR3 DNA reads as TGTGCCAGTAAACTAGCGGGGGGTCGATCAGATACGCAGTATTTT.